A selection of T cell receptor beta chains follows, all from one sample in a study of blood T cell repertoires in COVID-19. The method was immunoSEQ multiplex PCR; TCRdb's version includes in-frame clones alone and lacks a portion of them. This repertoire shows 250,000 or so clones, approximately 88% found once; its top ten account for over 2%. Specimen: PBMCs or T cells enriched from blood (not recorded which). Source of these receptors: a woman aged 40 to 50 with acute COVID-19. CDR3s include the opening cysteine and the closing phenylalanine or tryptophan. D genes are given only for firm matches. Only some rows state a clone size, as once, few, many or a class for expanded clones.

clone size | J gene | D gene | V gene | CDR3 DNA | CDR3 protein
. | TRBJ2-5 | . | TRBV5-5 | TGTGCCAGCAGCTTGGCCGGACAGCAGTCCCAGTACTTC | CASSLAGQQSQYF
. | TRBJ1-5 | . | TRBV19 | TGTGCCAGTAGTATTGTTCCGCGACAGCCCCAGCATTTT | CASSIVPRQPQHF
. | TRBJ1-2 | . | TRBV4-2 | TGTGCCAGCAGCCAGAGCAGACAGGAAGTCTATGGCTACACCTTC | CASSQSRQEVYGYTF
. | TRBJ2-1 | TRBD2 | TRBV9 | TGTGCCAGCAGCGTAGGTGCTAGCGGATTCACCTACAATGAGCAGTTCTTC | CASSVGASGFTYNEQFF
. | TRBJ2-7 | . | TRBV7-9 | TGTGCCAGCAGCCTCTTTCTAGATGCAGGGCTTGGGGAGCAGTACTTC | CASSLFLDAGLGEQYF
. | TRBJ2-4 | TRBD2 | TRBV13 | TGTGCCAGCAGCTCAACCCCTGGACTAGCGGGAGATGAGGGGCTAGCCAAAAACATTCAGTACTTC | CASSSTPGLAGDEGLAKNIQYF
. | TRBJ2-1 | . | TRBV3-1/TRBV3-2 | TGTGCCAGCAGCCAAGAGAACAGGGGAGGCAATGAGCAGTTCTTC | CASSQENRGGNEQFF
. | TRBJ1-1 | . | TRBV30 | TGTGCCTGGAGTCTCGCAGGCAACACTGAAGCTTTCTTT | CAWSLAGNTEAFF
. | TRBJ2-1 | . | TRBV29-1 | TGCAGCGGTCTTAGCGGCCTTTACAATGAGCAGTTCTTC | CSGLSGLYNEQFF
. | TRBJ1-1 | . | TRBV9 | TGTGCCAGCAGCGCCGCGGGGGGGCGGGAAGCTTTCTTT | CASSAAGGREAFF
. | TRBJ2-5 | TRBD1 | TRBV2 | TGTGCCAGCAGACGACTAGGGGGGACAGGGTTAGCGGAGACCCAGTACTTC | CASRRLGGTGLAETQYF
. | TRBJ1-2 | TRBD1 | TRBV9 | TGTGCCAGCAGCGTTTTAACAGGGGACTATGGCTACACCTTC | CASSVLTGDYGYTF
. | TRBJ1-2 | . | TRBV30 | TGTGCCTGGAGTGTACTGGACTATGGCTACACCTTC | CAWSVLDYGYTF
few | TRBJ1-2 | TRBD1 | TRBV12-3/TRBV12-4 | TGTGCCAGCAGAGCTACAGGGGCCTTTGGCTACACCTTC | CASRATGAFGYTF
few | TRBJ2-3 | . | TRBV12-3/TRBV12-4 | TGTGCCAGCACCCCAGTGGGGCGCAGGCAGTATTTT | CASTPVGRRQYF
few | TRBJ1-5 | TRBD1 | TRBV29-1 | TGCAGCGCCGGGACAGGGAATCAGCCCCAGCATTTT | CSAGTGNQPQHF
. | TRBJ1-6 | TRBD1 | TRBV27 | TGTGCCAGCAGTTTGGATAGGACAGGGCCAGGCTCCTATAATTCACCCCTCCACTTT | CASSLDRTGPGSYNSPLHF
. | TRBJ2-2 | . | TRBV6-5 | TGTGCCAGCAGTAGGCCGGGACAGAACACCGGGGAGCTGTTTTTT | CASSRPGQNTGELFF
. | TRBJ2-7 | . | TRBV10-1 | TGCGCCGGATACTTTCCGGGGGTGGAGGAGCAGTACTTC | CAGYFPGVEEQYF
few | TRBJ2-3 | TRBD2 | TRBV4-1 | TGCGCCAGCAGACCTTCCGGGACTAGCAGAGATACGCAGTATTTT | CASRPSGTSRDTQYF
. | TRBJ2-5 | . | TRBV27 | TGTGCCAGCAGTCCCCTGTCAGGCAACAGGCCAGAGACCCAGTACTTC | CASSPLSGNRPETQYF
. | TRBJ2-5 | TRBD1 | TRBV10-3 | TGTGCCATCAGGGGACAGGGGCTCCGAGAGACCCAGTACTTC | CAIRGQGLRETQYF
. | TRBJ1-5 | TRBD1 | TRBV28 | TGTGCCAGCAGTTTTGGACAGGGGTCGGAGCCCCAGCATTTT | CASSFGQGSEPQHF
many | TRBJ1-4 | . | TRBV5-4 | TGTGCCAGCAGTGTTAGGGGGAATGAAAAACTGTTTTTT | CASSVRGNEKLFF
. | TRBJ2-4 | . | TRBV4-1 | TGCGCCAGCAGCCAAGATGAGGGCCTGGGCAAAAACATTCAGTACTTC | CASSQDEGLGKNIQYF
. | TRBJ1-6 | TRBD1 | TRBV9 | TGTGCCAGCAGCCGGGACGGACAGGTTAATTCACCCCTCCACTTT | CASSRDGQVNSPLHF
. | TRBJ2-2 | . | TRBV4-3 | TGCGCCAGCAGCCAAGTAACAGGGGAGGACACCGGGGAGCTGTTTTTT | CASSQVTGEDTGELFF
. | TRBJ1-6 | . | TRBV9 | TGTGCCAGCAGCGTGTATAGGGAGGGTTCACCCCTCCACTTT | CASSVYREGSPLHF
few | TRBJ1-6 | TRBD1 | TRBV27 | TGTGCCAGCAGTTTAGTCGGACAGGGGACCCCCCTCCACTTT | CASSLVGQGTPLHF
. | TRBJ2-2 | TRBD2 | TRBV6-6 | TGTGCCAGCAGTTACGTAGCGGGGGGGCTGGCCGGGGAGCTGTTTTTT | CASSYVAGGLAGELFF
. | TRBJ1-2 | . | TRBV29-1 | TGCAGCGTTGGGGGGCCTAACTATGGCTACACCTTC | CSVGGPNYGYTF
. | TRBJ2-1 | . | TRBV7-9 | TGTGCCAGCAGCTATATCGACAGCCCCGTGCACAATGAGCAGTTCTTC | CASSYIDSPVHNEQFF
. | TRBJ1-6 | TRBD1 | TRBV18 | TGTGCCAGCTCATCTGGACAGGGGCTCTATTCACCCCTCCACTTT | CASSSGQGLYSPLHF
. | TRBJ1-2 | TRBD1 | TRBV7-6 | TGTGCCAGCAGTTCCAGACAGGGAGCTAACTATGGCTACACCTTC | CASSSRQGANYGYTF
. | TRBJ1-2 | TRBD1 | TRBV29-1 | TGCAGCGCTCAGGGGGTGCATGGCTACACCTTC | CSAQGVHGYTF
. | TRBJ1-2 | . | TRBV19 | TGTGCCAGTAGTACCACGGTACGGACAGCCTATGGCTACACCTTC | CASSTTVRTAYGYTF
. | TRBJ1-4 | . | TRBV2 | TGTGCCAGCAGATCGGTCAACGGTCCTGAAAAACTGTTTTTT | CASRSVNGPEKLFF